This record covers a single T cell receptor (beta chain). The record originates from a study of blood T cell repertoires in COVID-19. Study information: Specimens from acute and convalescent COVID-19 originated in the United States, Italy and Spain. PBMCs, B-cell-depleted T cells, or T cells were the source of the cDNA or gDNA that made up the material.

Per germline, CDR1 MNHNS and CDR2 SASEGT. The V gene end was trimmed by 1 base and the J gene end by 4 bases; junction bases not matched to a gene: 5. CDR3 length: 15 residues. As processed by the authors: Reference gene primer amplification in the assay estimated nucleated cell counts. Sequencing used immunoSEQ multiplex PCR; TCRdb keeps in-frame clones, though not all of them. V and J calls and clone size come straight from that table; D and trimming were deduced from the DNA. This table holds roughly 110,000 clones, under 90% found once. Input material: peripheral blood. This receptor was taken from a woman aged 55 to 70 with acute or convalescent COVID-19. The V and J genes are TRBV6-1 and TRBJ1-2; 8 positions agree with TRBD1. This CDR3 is CASSEGTGGPYGYTF. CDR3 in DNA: TGTGCCAGCAGTGAAGGTACAGGGGGTCCCTATGGCTACACCTTC.